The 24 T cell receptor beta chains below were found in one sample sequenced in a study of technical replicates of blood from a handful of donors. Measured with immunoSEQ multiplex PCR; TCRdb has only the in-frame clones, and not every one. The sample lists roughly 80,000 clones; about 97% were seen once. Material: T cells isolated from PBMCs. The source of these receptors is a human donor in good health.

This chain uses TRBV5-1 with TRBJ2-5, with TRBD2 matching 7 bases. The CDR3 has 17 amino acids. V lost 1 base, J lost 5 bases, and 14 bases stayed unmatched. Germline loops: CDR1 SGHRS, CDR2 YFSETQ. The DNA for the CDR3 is TGCGCCAGCAGCTTGATCCCGGGAGGAGGTTTCGGGGAGACCCAGTACTTC. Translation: CASSLIPGGGFGETQYF.

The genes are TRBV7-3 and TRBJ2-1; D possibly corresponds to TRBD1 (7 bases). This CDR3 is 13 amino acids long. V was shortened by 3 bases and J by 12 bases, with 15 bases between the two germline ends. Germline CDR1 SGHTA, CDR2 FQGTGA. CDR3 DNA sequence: TGTGCCAGCAGCTTCGCTACAGGGGAGGTGCAGTTCTTC. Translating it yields CASSFATGEVQFF. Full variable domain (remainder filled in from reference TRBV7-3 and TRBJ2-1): GAGVSQTPSNKVTEKGKYVELRCDPISGHTALYWYRQSLGQGPEFLIYFQGTGAADDSGLPNDRFFAVRPEGSVSTLKIQRTERGDSAVYLCASSFATGEVQFFGPGTRLTVL.

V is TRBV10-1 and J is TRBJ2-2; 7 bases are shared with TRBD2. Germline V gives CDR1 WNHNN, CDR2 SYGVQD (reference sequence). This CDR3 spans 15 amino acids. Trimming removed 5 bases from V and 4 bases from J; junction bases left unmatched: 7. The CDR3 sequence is CASSRGGSSTGELFF. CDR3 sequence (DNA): TGCGCCAGCAGTCGCGGCGGGAGCTCCACCGGGGAGCTGTTTTTT.

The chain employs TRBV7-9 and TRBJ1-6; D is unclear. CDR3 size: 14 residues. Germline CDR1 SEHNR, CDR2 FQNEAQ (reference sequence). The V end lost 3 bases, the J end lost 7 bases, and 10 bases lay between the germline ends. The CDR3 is CASSFPWLNSPLHF. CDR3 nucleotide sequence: TGTGCCAGCAGCTTCCCTTGGCTGAATTCACCCCTCCACTTT.

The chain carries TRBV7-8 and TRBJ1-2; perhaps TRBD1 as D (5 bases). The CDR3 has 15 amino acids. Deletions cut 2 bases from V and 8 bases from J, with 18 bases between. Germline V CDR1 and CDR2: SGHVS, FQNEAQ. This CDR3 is CASSLSRQTAGGYTF. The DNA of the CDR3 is TGTGCCAGCAGCTTAAGCCGACAGACCGCGGGGGGCTACACCTTC.

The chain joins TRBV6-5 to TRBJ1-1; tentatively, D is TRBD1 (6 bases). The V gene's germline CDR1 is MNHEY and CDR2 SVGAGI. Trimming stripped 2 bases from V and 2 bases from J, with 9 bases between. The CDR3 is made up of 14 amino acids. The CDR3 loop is CASSYGQPNTEAFF. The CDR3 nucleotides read TGTGCCAGCAGTTACGGACAGCCTAACACTGAAGCTTTCTTT.

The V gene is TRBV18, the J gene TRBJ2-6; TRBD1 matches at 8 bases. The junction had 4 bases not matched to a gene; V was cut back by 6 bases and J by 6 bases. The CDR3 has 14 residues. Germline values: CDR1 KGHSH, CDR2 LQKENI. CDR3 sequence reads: CASSPDRVANVLTF. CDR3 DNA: TGTGCCAGCTCCCCGGACAGGGTGGCCAACGTCCTGACTTTC.

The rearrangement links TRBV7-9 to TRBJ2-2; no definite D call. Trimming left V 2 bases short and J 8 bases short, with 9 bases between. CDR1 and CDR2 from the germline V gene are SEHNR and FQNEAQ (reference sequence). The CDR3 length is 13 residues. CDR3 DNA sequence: TGTGCCAGCAGCTTAACGCTCAGAGGGGAGCTGTTTTTT. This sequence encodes CASSLTLRGELFF.

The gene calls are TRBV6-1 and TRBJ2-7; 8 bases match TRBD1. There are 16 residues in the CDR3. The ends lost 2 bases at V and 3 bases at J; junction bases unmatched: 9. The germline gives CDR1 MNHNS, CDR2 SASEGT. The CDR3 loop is CASSESPTGAIYEQYF. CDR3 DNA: TGTGCCAGCAGTGAAAGTCCGACAGGGGCGATCTACGAGCAGTACTTC.

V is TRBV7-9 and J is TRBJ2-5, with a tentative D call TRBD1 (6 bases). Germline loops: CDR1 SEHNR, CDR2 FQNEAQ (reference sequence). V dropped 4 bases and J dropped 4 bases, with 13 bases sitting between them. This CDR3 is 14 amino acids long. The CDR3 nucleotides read TGTGCCAGCAGCTCCGATGCAGGGGTAGAGACCCAGTACTTC. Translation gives CASSSDAGVETQYF.

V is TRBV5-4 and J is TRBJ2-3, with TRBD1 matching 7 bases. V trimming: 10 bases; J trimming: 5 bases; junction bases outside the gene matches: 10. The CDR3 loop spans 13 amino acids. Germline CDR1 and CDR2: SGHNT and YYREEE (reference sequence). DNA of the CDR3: TGTGCCGGGGGACAGTACTTAGGAGATACGCAGTATTTT. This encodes CAGGQYLGDTQYF.

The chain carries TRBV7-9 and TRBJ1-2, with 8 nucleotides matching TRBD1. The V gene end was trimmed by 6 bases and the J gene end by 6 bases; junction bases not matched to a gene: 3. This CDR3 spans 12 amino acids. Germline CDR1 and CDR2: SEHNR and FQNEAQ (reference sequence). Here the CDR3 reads CASSLTGDGYTF. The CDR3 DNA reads TGTGCCAGCAGTTTGACAGGGGATGGCTACACCTTC. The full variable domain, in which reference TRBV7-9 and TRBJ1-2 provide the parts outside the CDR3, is DTGVSQNPRHKITKRGQNVTFRCDPISEHNRLYWYRQTLGQGPEFLTYFQNEAQLEKSRLLSDRFSAERPKGSFSTLEIQRTEQGDSAMYLCASSLTGDGYTFGSGTRLTVV.

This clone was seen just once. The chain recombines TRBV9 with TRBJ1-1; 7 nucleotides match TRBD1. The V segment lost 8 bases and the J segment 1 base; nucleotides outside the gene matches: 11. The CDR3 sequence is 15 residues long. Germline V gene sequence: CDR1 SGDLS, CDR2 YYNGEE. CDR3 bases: TGTGCCAGTACGACAGGGCACTTACCGAACACTGAAGCTTTCTTT. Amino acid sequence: CASTTGHLPNTEAFF. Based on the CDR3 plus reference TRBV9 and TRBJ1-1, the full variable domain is DSGVTQTPKHLITATGQRVTLRCSPRSGDLSVYWYQQSLDQGLQFLIQYYNGEERAKGNILERFSAQQFPDLHSELNLSSLELGDSALYFCASTTGHLPNTEAFFGQGTRLTVV.

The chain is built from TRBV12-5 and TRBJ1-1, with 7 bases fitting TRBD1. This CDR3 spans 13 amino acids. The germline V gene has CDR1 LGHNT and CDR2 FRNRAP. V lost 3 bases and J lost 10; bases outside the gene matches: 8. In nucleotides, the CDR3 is TGTGCTAGTGGTTTAAAGCGACAGGGTGCAGCTTTCTTT. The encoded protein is CASGLKRQGAAFF. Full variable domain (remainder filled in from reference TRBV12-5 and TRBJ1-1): DARVTQTPRHKVTEMGQEVTMRCQPILGHNTVFWYRQTMMQGLELLAYFRNRAPLDDSGMPKDRFSAEMPDATLATLKIQPSEPRDSAVYFCASGLKRQGAAFFGQGTRLTVV.

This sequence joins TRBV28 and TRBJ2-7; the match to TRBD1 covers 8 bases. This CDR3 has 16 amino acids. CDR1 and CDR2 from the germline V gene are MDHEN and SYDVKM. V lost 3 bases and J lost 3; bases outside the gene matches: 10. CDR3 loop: CASSFSPQGVDYEQYF. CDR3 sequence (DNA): TGTGCCAGCAGTTTTTCGCCACAGGGGGTCGACTACGAGCAGTACTTC. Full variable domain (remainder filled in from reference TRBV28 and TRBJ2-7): DVKVTQSSRYLVKRTGEKVFLECVQDMDHENMFWYRQDPGLGLRLIYFSYDVKMKEKGDIPEGYSVSREKKERFSLILESASTNQTSMYLCASSFSPQGVDYEQYFGPGTRLTVT.

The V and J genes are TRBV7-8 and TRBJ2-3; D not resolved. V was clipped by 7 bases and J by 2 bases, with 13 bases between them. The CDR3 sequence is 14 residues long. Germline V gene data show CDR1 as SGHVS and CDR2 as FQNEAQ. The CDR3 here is CASTKLLPTDTQYF. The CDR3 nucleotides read TGTGCCAGCACCAAACTACTACCCACAGATACGCAGTATTTT. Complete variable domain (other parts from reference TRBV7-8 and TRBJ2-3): GAGVSQSPRYKVAKRGQDVALRCDPISGHVSLFWYQQALGQGPEFLTYFQNEAQLDKSGLPSDRFFAERPEGSVSTLKIQRTQQEDSAVYLCASTKLLPTDTQYFGPGTRLTVL.

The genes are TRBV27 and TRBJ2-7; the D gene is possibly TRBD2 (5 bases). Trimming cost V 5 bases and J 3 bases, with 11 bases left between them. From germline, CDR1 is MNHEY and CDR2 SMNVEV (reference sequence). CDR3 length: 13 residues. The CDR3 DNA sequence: TGTGCCAGCAGTCCGTCCGGACTCTACGAGCAGTACTTC. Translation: CASSPSGLYEQYF.

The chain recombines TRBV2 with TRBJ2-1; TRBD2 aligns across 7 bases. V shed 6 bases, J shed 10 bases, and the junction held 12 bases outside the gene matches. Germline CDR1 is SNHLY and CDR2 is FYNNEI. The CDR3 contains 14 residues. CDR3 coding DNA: TGTGCCAGCAGCCCTGGGGTTGCGGGAGAGGAGCAGTTCTTC. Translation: CASSPGVAGEEQFF.

The CDR3 sequence is CAIRDSGEEDQPQHF. The CDR3, as DNA: TGTGCCATCAGGGACAGTGGAGAGGAGGATCAGCCCCAGCATTTT. The J gene is TRBJ1-5, the V gene TRBV10-3, with D perhaps matching TRBD1 (6 bases). CDR1 and CDR2 (germline): ENHRY, SYGVKD. The CDR3 consists of 15 residues. With 6 bases removed from V and 5 bases from J, the gap between germline ends came to 17 bases.

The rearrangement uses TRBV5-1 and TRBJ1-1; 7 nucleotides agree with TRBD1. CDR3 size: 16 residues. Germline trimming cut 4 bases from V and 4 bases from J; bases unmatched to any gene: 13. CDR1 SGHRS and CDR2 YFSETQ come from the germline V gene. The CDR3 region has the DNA TGCGCCAGCAGCGACCGGGGAACAGGGGAGCGCACTGAAGCTTTCTTT. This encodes CASSDRGTGERTEAFF.

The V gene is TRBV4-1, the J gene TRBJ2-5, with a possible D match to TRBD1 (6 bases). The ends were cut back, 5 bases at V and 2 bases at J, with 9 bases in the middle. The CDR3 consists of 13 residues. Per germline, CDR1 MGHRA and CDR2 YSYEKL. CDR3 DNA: TGCGCCAGCAGCAAAGGACAGCAAGAGACCCAGTACTTC. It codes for CASSKGQQETQYF.

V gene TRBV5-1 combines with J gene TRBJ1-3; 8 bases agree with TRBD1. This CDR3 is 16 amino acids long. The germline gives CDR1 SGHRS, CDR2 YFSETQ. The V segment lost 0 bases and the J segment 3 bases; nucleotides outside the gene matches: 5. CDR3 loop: CASSLDLQGGGNTIYF. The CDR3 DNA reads TGCGCCAGCAGCTTGGATCTACAGGGGGGTGGAAACACCATATATTTT. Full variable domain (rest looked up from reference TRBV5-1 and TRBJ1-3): KAGVTQTPRYLIKTRGQQVTLSCSPISGHRSVSWYQQTPGQGLQFLFEYFSETQRNKGNFPGRFSGRQFSNSRSEMNVSTLELGDSALYLCASSLDLQGGGNTIYFGEGSWLTVV.

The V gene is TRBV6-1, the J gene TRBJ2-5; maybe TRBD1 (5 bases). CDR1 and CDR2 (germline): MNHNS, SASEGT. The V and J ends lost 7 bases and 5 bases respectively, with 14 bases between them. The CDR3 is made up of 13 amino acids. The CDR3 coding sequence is TGTGCCAGCATTTGGCATCCAGGGGAGACCCAGTACTTC. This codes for CASIWHPGETQYF.

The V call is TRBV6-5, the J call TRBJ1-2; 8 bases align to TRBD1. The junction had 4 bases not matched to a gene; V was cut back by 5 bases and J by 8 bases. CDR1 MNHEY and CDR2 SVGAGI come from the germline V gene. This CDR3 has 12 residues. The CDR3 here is CASSRTGFGYTF. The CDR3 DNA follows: TGTGCCAGCAGTCGGACAGGGTTCGGCTACACCTTC.